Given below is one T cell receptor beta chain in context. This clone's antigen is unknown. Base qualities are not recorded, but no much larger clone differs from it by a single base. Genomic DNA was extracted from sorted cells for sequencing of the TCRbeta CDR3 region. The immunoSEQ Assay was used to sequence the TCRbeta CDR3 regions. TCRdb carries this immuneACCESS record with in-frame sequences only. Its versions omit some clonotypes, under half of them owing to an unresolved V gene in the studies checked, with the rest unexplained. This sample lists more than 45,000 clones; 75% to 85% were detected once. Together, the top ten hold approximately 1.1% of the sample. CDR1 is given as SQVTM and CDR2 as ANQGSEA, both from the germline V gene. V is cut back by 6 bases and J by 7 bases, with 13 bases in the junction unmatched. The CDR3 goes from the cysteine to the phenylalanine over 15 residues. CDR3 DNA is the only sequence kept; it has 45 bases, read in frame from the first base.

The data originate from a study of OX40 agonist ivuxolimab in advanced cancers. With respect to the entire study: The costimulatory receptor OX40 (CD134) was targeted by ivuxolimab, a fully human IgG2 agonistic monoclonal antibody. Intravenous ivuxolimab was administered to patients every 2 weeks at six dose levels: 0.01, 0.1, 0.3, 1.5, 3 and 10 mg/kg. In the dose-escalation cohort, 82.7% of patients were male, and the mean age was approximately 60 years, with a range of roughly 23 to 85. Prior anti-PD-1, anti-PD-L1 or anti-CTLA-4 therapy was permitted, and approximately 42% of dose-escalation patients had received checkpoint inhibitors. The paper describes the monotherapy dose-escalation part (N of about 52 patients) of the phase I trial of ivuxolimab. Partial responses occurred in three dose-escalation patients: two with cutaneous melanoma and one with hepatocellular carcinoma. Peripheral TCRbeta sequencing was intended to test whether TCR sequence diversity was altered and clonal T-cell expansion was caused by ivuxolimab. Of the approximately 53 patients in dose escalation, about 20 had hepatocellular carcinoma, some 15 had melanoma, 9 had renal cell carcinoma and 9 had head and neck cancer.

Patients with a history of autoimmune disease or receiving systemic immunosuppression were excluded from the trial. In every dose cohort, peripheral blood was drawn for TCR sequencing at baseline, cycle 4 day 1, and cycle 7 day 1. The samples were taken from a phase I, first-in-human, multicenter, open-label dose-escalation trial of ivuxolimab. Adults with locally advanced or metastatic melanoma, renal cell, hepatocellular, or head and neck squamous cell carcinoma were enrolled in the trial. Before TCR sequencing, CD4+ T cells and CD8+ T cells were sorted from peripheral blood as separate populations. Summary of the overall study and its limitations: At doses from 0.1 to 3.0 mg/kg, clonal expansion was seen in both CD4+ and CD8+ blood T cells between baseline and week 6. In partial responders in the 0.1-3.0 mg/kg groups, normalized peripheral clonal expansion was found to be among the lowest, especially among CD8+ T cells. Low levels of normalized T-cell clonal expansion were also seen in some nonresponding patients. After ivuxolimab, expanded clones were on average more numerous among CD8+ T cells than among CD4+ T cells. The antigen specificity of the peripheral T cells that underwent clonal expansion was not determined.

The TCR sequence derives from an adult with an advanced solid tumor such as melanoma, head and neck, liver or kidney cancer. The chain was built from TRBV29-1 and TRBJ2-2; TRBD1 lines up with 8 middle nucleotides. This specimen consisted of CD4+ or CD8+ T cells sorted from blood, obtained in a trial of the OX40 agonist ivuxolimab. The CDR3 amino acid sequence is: CSVKVGTGAHGELFF. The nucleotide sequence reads TGCAGCGTAAAGGTGGGGACAGGAGCTCACGGGGAGCTGTTTTTT.